The 20 T cell receptor beta chains in this list originate from one sample, sequenced in a study of CD8 T cells in ankylosing spondylitis. TCRdb processed the 5' RACE reads anew with MiXCR; each CDR3 protein has one entry. There are approximately 110,000 distinct CDR3 sequences in the sample; around 24% occur only once, and roughly an eighth lies in the top ten. Sequences were obtained from synovial fluid, either unsorted or a sorted T cell fraction (not recorded which). These receptors came from a male donor with ankylosing spondylitis.

This chain joins TRBV20-1 and TRBJ2-1; D assignment may be TRBD1 or TRBD2 (5 bases each). The CDR3 covers 17 residues. Trimming stripped 0 bases from V and 4 bases from J, with 19 bases between. Germline V gene lookup returns CDR1 DFQATT and CDR2 SNEGSKA (reference sequence). CDR3 DNA: TGCAGTGCTAGAGATCCGGGAAGAGTGGGACCATACAATGAGCAGTTCTTC. Its protein is CSARDPGRVGPYNEQFF.

This clonotype occurred many times. The gene calls are TRBV4-1 and TRBJ2-1; TRBD2 might be the D (5 bases). This CDR3 comprises 14 residues. The germline CDR1 and CDR2 sequences are MGHRA and YSYEKL. Trimming removed 0 bases at V and 6 bases at J, with 9 bases between. CDR3 protein: CASSQEAVGNEQFF. In nucleotides, the CDR3 is TGCGCCAGCAGCCAAGAAGCGGTCGGCAATGAGCAGTTCTTC.

This clonotype was counted only a few times. This chain uses TRBV20-1 with TRBJ1-2; 12 bases are shared with TRBD1. The V and J ends lost 3 bases and 7 bases, in that order; junction bases with no gene match: 6. The CDR3 contains 14 residues. CDR1 and CDR2 (germline): DFQATT, SNEGSKA (reference sequence). The DNA for the CDR3 is TGCAGTGCTAGGGGGACAGGGGGCGGCCCTGGCTACACCTTC. As protein: CSARGTGGGPGYTF.

The gene calls are TRBV5-1 and TRBJ1-1; D remains unclear. Germline V gives CDR1 SGHRS, CDR2 YFSETQ. This CDR3 spans 14 amino acids. The V end was cut by 0 bases, the J end by 8 bases, with 14 bases between. The CDR3 bases are TGCGCCAGCAGCTTGGAGATGTGGGCCGGGGAAGCTTTCTTT. Amino acid sequence: CASSLEMWAGEAFF.

This clonotype was seen at least ten times. The genes are TRBV7-9 and TRBJ1-6, with 9 bases that match TRBD1. Losses at the gene ends were 3 bases for V and 7 bases for J; bases not matched to a gene: 4. CDR3 length: 15 residues. Per germline, CDR1 SEHNR and CDR2 FQNEAQ (reference sequence). The CDR3 region is CASSFRGQGNSPLHF. The CDR3 region has the DNA TGTGCCAGCAGCTTCCGAGGACAGGGGAATTCACCCCTCCACTTT.

This clonotype has only a few counts. The chain recombines TRBV5-1 with TRBJ1-6; possible D gene TRBD1, 5 bases. CDR1 SGHRS and CDR2 YFSETQ come from the germline V gene. The CDR3 is 16 residues long. Trimming removed 1 base at V and 9 bases at J, with 17 bases between. This CDR3 is CASSLKISGTFSPLHF. CDR3 sequence (DNA): TGCGCCAGCAGCTTGAAGATCTCCGGGACGTTTTCACCCCTCCACTTT.

This clonotype has more than one count but fewer than ten. The rearrangement uses TRBV6-1 and TRBJ2-1, with 11 bases matching TRBD2. The CDR3 is 17 amino acids. Trimming took 7 bases from V and 5 from J; bases not matched to a gene: 13. The germline V gene has CDR1 MNHNS and CDR2 SASEGT. The CDR3: CASTLRASGRQHNEQFF. CDR3 bases: TGTGCCAGCACATTACGGGCTAGCGGGAGGCAACACAATGAGCAGTTCTTC.

This clonotype has ten or more counts. The J gene is TRBJ2-2, the V gene TRBV7-2; 10 bases match TRBD2. V lost 5 bases and J lost 5; bases outside the gene matches: 5. The germline gives CDR1 SGHTA, CDR2 FQGNSA. The length of the CDR3 is 15 residues. CDR3 coding DNA: TGTGCCAGCAGCCCAGTAGCGGGAGGAACCGGGGAGCTGTTTTTT. Amino acid sequence: CASSPVAGGTGELFF.

This clonotype occurred once. V usage is TRBV7-9 and J usage is TRBJ1-1; unclear D gene. This CDR3 is built from 14 residues. V shed 1 base and J shed 5 bases, with 11 bases lying between them. Germline V gene lookup returns CDR1 SEHNR and CDR2 FQNEAQ (reference sequence). CDR3 coding DNA: TGTGCCAGCAGCTTAGAGGTAGAAGGTACTGAAGCTTTCTTT. Translation: CASSLEVEGTEAFF.

The rearrangement links TRBV12-3 or TRBV12-4 to TRBJ2-2; either TRBD1 or TRBD2 may supply D (6 bases each). Trimming removed 9 bases from V and 3 bases from J, with 17 bases in between. The CDR3 is 15 amino acids. The CDR3 region is CASYLGGFDTGELFF. The CDR3 DNA reads as TGTGCCAGTTATTTGGGGGGCTTCGACACCGGGGAGCTGTTTTTT.

The rearrangement links TRBV5-1 to TRBJ2-5; TRBD1 is a possible D gene (5 bases). This CDR3 contains 15 residues. The V gene's germline CDR1 is SGHRS and CDR2 YFSETQ. V was cut by 0 bases and J by 5 bases, with 14 bases left in between. The CDR3 sequence is CASSLEDGAGETQYF. The CDR3 bases are TGCGCCAGCAGCTTGGAGGACGGTGCAGGGGAGACCCAGTACTTC.

The chain combines TRBV5-6 with TRBJ2-3, with TRBD2 matching over 11 bases. This CDR3 is 16 amino acids long. From germline, CDR1 is SGHDT and CDR2 YYEEEE. The V and J ends lost 4 bases and 9 bases, in that order; junction bases with no gene match: 13. The CDR3 here is CASSLITSGGLGTQYF. The CDR3 DNA is TGTGCCAGCAGCCTAATTACTAGCGGGGGCCTCGGGACGCAGTATTTT.

This clonotype was observed a handful of times. The chain links TRBV10-3 to TRBJ2-7; either TRBD1 or TRBD2 may fit D (5 bases each). The CDR3 is made up of 14 amino acids. Germline loops: CDR1 ENHRY, CDR2 SYGVKD. Trimming cost V 6 bases and J 2 bases, with 14 bases left between them. As DNA, the CDR3 is TGTGCCATCAGCGGGACCCTGGATGCCTACGAGCAGTACTTC. It is translated as CAISGTLDAYEQYF.

This clonotype was detected only once. This chain uses TRBV20-1 with TRBJ1-2; D unclear. The CDR3 sequence is 11 residues long. Between the trimmed V and J ends, which lost 0 bases and 7 bases, there was a span of 6 bases. The germline gives CDR1 DFQATT, CDR2 SNEGSKA (reference sequence). CDR3 coding DNA: TGCAGTGCTAGAGATCAAGGTGGCTACACCTTC. Translation: CSARDQGGYTF.

This clonotype appeared many times. The chain combines TRBV7-9 with TRBJ1-2; TRBD1 might be the D (5 bases). Trimming took 5 bases from V and 5 from J, leaving 24 bases between them. CDR1 is SEHNR and CDR2 is FQNEAQ in the germline V gene (reference sequence). There are 17 residues in the CDR3. For the CDR3, the DNA is TGTGCCAGCAGCCCTAGGGGACGGCTAGCGGTAGGGTATGGCTACACCTTC. It specifies CASSPRGRLAVGYGYTF.

The genes are TRBV2 and TRBJ2-5; tentatively, D is TRBD2 (6 bases). Trimming removed 1 base from V and 7 bases from J, with 13 bases in between. The CDR3 contains 14 residues. Germline V CDR1 and CDR2: SNHLY, FYNNEI. The CDR3: CASSEVRAGGTQYF. CDR3 nucleotide sequence: TGTGCCAGCAGTGAAGTCCGGGCCGGGGGGACCCAGTACTTC.

This chain connects TRBV29-1 to TRBJ1-2; D is ambiguous. CDR3 length: 14 amino acids. V shed 0 bases and J shed 4 bases, with 12 bases lying between them. Germline V lookup: CDR1 SQVTM, CDR2 ANQGSEA. CDR3 loop: CSVEDRDLSYGYTF. CDR3 bases: TGCAGCGTTGAAGATAGGGATCTTAGCTATGGCTACACCTTC.

This chain links TRBV3-1 with TRBJ2-3; 9 bases are shared with TRBD2. CDR3 size: 13 residues. Trimming removed 6 bases from V and 6 bases from J; junction bases left unmatched: 4. Germline V lookup: CDR1 LGHDT, CDR2 YNNKEL (reference sequence). The CDR3 sequence is CASSVAGVDTQYF. The CDR3 nucleotides read TGTGCCAGCAGTGTAGCGGGAGTCGATACGCAGTATTTT.

The chain employs TRBV6-4 and TRBJ2-1, with a tentative D call TRBD2 (6 bases). The CDR3 length is 15 residues. Trimming cost V 0 bases and J 3 bases, with 9 bases left between them. CDR1 is MRHNA and CDR2 is SNTAGT in the germline V gene. The CDR3 loop is CASSDSGGDYNEQFF. The CDR3 DNA reads as TGTGCCAGCAGTGACTCGGGCGGGGACTACAATGAGCAGTTCTTC.

This clonotype was counted a few times. The chain employs TRBV11-2 and TRBJ2-5; D unresolved. CDR3 length: 15 amino acids. Germline lookup yields CDR1 SGHAT and CDR2 FQNNGV. V lost 1 base and J 1 base, leaving 10 bases between the germline ends. The CDR3 region is CASSLGFQFQETQYF. CDR3 nucleotide sequence: TGTGCCAGCAGCTTAGGCTTCCAATTCCAAGAGACCCAGTACTTC.